What follows are 7 T cell receptor beta chains derived from one specimen sequenced in a study of cytomegalovirus exposure and HLA in healthy donors. TCRdb's table, derived via immunoSEQ multiplex PCR, lists solely in-frame clones and lacks some. Seen here are around 200,000 clones, roughly 84% observed once, and the top ten hold roughly 2.8%. The sequencing sample was made of PBMCs. These receptors all stem from a young woman in good health and CMV-seropositive.

In this sample, this clone turned up a few times. This chain uses TRBV7-9 with TRBJ1-1; TRBD1 matches 8 bases. The junction had 4 bases not matched to a gene; V was cut back by 1 base and J by 3 bases. The germline V gene has CDR1 SEHNR and CDR2 FQNEAQ (reference sequence). There are 15 residues in the CDR3. The CDR3 loop reads CASSLGTGTDTEAFF. CDR3 DNA sequence: TGTGCCAGCAGCTTAGGGACAGGGACGGACACTGAAGCTTTCTTT. Variable domain in full (rest from reference TRBV7-9 and TRBJ1-1): DTGVSQNPRHKITKRGQNVTFRCDPISEHNRLYWYRQTLGQGPEFLTYFQNEAQLEKSRLLSDRFSAERPKGSFSTLEIQRTEQGDSAMYLCASSLGTGTDTEAFFGQGTRLTVV.

There are a few counts of this clone. Different DNA sequences within this sample yield the same CDR3. This rearrangement joins TRBV5-1 to TRBJ2-7, with D perhaps matching TRBD2 (6 bases). The germline V gene encodes CDR1 SGHRS and CDR2 YFSETQ. V was trimmed by 0 bases and J by 6 bases, leaving 7 bases between them. The CDR3 covers 12 residues. The CDR3 is CASSLEGLEQYF. The DNA of the CDR3 is TGCGCCAGCAGCTTGGAGGGACTCGAGCAGTACTTC. Based on the CDR3 plus reference TRBV5-1 and TRBJ2-7, the full variable domain is KAGVTQTPRYLIKTRGQQVTLSCSPISGHRSVSWYQQTPGQGLQFLFEYFSETQRNKGNFPGRFSGRQFSNSRSEMNVSTLELGDSALYLCASSLEGLEQYFGPGTRLTVT.

The V and J genes are TRBV7-9 and TRBJ2-1; D might be TRBD2 (7 bases). The CDR3 has 14 residues. Deletions cut 5 bases from V and 11 bases from J, with 19 bases between. Germline CDR1 reads SEHNR; CDR2 reads FQNEAQ (reference sequence). In nucleotides, the CDR3 is TGTGCCAGCAGCACCCCTCCGGGGGGCTTAAAGCAGTTCTTC. Translated: CASSTPPGGLKQFF.

This chain connects TRBV2 to TRBJ2-3; D possibly corresponds to TRBD1 (5 bases). Germline V gene sequence: CDR1 SNHLY, CDR2 FYNNEI. V lost 6 bases to trimming and J lost 2 bases, with 12 bases between them. The CDR3 length is 14 residues. As DNA, the CDR3 is TGTGCCAGCAGAAAAGCAGGGATCACAGATACGCAGTATTTT. Translation gives CASRKAGITDTQYF.

In DNA form, the CDR3 reads TGTGCCAGTAGTACCCCACGGACAAGTAATTCACCCCTCCACTTT. As protein: CASSTPRTSNSPLHF. The rearrangement joins TRBV19 to TRBJ1-6; tentative D call: TRBD1 (5 bases). Trimming cost V 4 bases and J 6 bases, with 13 bases left between them. This CDR3 has 15 amino acids. Germline-derived CDR1 and CDR2 are LNHDA and SQIVND (reference sequence).

The V gene is TRBV12-5, the J gene TRBJ2-2, with 8 bases aligning to TRBD1. The ends lost 4 bases at V and 5 bases at J; junction bases unmatched: 6. The germline CDR1 and CDR2 sequences are LGHNT and FRNRAP. The CDR3 is made up of 15 amino acids. Here the CDR3 reads CASGSGQVLTGELFF. CDR3 in DNA: TGTGCTAGTGGTTCGGGACAGGTTTTAACCGGGGAGCTGTTTTTT.

The chain carries TRBV6-6 and TRBJ1-1; TRBD1 might be the D (6 bases). V shed 5 bases and J shed 1 base, with 14 bases lying between them. CDR1 is MNHNY and CDR2 is SVGAGI in the germline V gene (reference sequence). This CDR3 spans 15 amino acids. CDR3 nucleotide sequence: TGTGCCAGCAGTGGGGGGGGGCGAGCGAACACTGAAGCTTTCTTT. This translates into CASSGGGRANTEAFF.